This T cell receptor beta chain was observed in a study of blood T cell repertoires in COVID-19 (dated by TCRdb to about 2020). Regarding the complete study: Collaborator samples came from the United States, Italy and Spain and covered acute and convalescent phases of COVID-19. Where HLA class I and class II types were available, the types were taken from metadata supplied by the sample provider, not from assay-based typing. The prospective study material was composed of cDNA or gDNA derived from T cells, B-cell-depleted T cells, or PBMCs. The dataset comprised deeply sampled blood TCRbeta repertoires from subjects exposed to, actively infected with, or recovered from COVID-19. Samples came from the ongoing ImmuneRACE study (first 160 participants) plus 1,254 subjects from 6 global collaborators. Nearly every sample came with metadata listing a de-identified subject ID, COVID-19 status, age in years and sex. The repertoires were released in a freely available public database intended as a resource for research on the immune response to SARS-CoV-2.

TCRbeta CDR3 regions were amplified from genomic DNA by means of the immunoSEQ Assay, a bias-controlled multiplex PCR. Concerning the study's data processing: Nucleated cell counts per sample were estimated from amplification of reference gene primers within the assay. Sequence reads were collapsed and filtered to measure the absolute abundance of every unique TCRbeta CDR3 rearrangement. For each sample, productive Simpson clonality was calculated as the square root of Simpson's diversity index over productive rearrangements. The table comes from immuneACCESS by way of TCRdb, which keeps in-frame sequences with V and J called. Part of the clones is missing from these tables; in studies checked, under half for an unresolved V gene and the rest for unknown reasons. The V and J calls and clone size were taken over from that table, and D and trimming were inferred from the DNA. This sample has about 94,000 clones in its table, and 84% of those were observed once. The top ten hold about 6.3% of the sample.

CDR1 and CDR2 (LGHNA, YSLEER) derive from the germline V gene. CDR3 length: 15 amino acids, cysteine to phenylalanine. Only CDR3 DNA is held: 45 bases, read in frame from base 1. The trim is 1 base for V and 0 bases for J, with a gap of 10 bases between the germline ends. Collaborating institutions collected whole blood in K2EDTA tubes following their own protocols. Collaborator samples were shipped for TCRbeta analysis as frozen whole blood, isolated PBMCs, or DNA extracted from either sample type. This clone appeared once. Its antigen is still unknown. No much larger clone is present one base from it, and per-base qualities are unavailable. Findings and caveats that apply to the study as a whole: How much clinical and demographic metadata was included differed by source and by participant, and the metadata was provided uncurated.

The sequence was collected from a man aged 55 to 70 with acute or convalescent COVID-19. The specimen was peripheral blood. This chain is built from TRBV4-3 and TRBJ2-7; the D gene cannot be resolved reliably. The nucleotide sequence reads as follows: TGCGCCAGCAGCCAAGTTACTTCGCACTCCTACGAGCAGTACTTC. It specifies CASSQVTSHSYEQYF.